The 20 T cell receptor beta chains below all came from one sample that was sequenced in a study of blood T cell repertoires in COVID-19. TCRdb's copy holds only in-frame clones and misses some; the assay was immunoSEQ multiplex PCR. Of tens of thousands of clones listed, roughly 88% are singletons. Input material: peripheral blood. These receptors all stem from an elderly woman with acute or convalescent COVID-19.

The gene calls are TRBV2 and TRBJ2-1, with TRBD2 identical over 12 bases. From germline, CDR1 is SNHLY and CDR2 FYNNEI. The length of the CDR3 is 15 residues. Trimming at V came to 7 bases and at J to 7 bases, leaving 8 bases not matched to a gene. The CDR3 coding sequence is TGTGCCAGCAATAGACTAGCGGGAGAGTATAATGAGCAGTTCTTC. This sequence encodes CASNRLAGEYNEQFF.

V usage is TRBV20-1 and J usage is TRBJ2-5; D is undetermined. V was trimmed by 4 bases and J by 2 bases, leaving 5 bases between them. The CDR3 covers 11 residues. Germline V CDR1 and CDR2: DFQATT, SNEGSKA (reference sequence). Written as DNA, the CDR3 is TGCAGTGCTATACTACAAGAGACCCAGTACTTC. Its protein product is CSAILQETQYF.

The DNA for the CDR3 is TGTGCCTGGAGTGCCCAGTTCTCCGGGGAGCTGTTTTTT. Protein product: CAWSAQFSGELFF. This chain links TRBV30 with TRBJ2-2; D gene ambiguous. The V and J ends lost 1 base and 6 bases respectively, with 9 bases between them. Germline V CDR1 and CDR2: GTSNPN, SVGIG (reference sequence). The CDR3 consists of 13 residues.

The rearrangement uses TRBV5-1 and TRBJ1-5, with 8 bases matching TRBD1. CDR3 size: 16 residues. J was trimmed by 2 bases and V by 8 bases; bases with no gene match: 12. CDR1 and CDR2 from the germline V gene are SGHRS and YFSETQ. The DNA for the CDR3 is TGCGCCAGAAATCGTCGTAAGGGACAGGGCAATCAGCCCCAGCATTTT. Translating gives CARNRRKGQGNQPQHF.

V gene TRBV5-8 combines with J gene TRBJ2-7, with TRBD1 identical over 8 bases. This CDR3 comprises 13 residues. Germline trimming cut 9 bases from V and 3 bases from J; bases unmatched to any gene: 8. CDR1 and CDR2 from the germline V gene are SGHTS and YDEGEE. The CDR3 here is CATEQGAYYEQYF. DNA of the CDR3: TGTGCCACCGAGCAGGGGGCGTACTACGAGCAGTACTTC.

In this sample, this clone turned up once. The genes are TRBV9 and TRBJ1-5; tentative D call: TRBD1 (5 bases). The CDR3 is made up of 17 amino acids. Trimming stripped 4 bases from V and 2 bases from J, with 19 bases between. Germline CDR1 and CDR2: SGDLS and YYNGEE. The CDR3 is CASSPWGGPPGNQPQHF. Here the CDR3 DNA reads TGTGCCAGCAGCCCCTGGGGGGGTCCCCCGGGCAATCAGCCCCAGCATTTT. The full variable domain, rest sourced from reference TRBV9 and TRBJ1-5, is DSGVTQTPKHLITATGQRVTLRCSPRSGDLSVYWYQQSLDQGLQFLIQYYNGEERAKGNILERFSAQQFPDLHSELNLSSLELGDSALYFCASSPWGGPPGNQPQHFGDGTRLSIL.

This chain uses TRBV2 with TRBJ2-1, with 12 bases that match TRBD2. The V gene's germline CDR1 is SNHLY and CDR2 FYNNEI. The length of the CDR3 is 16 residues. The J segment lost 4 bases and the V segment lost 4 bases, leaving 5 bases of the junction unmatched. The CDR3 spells CASSAPGLAGYNEQFF. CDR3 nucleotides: TGTGCCAGCAGTGCCCCCGGACTAGCGGGATACAATGAGCAGTTCTTC.

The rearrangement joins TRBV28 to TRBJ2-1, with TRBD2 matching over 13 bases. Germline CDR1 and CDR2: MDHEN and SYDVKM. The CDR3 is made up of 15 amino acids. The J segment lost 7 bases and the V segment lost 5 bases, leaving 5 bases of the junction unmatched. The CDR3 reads CASSRTSGSSNEQFF. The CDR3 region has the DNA TGTGCCAGCAGTCGGACTAGCGGGAGTTCTAATGAGCAGTTCTTC.

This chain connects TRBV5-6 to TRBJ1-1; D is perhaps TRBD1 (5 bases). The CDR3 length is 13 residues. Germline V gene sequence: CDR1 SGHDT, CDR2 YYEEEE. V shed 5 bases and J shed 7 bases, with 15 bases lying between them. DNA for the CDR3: TGTGCCAGCAGAAACGGACAAACAGGTGAAGCTTTCTTT. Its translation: CASRNGQTGEAFF.

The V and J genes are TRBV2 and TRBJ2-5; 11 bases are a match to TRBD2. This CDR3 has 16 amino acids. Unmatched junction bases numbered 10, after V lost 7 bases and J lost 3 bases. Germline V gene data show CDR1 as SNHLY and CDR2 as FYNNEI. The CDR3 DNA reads TGTGCCAGCACAATTGATCTAGCGGGGGGCGAAGAGACCCAGTACTTC. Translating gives CASTIDLAGGEETQYF. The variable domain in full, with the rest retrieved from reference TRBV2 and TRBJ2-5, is EPEVTQTPSHQVTQMGQEVILRCVPISNHLYFYWYRQILGQKVEFLVSFYNNEISEKSEIFDDQFSVERPDGSNFTLKIRSTKLEDSAMYFCASTIDLAGGEETQYFGPGTRLLVL.

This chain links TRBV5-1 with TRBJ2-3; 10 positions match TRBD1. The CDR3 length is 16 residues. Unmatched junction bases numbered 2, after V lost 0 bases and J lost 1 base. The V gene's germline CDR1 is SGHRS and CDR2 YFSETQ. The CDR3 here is CASSLVGTGGTDTQYF. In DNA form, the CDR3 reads TGCGCCAGCAGCTTGGTCGGGACAGGGGGCACAGATACGCAGTATTTT.

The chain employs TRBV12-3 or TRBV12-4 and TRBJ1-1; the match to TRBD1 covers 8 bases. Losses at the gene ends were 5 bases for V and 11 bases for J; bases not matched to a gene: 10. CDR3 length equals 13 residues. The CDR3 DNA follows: TGTGCCAGCAGTATGACAGGGGTAACTTTGGCTTTCTTT. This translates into CASSMTGVTLAFF.

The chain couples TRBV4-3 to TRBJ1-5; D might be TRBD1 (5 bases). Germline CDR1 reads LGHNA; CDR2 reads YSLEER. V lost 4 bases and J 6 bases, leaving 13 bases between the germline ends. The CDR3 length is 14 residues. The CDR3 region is CASSLRAGSQPQHF. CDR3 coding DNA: TGCGCCAGCAGCCTCCGGGCAGGGTCTCAGCCCCAGCATTTT.

The CDR3 here is CASGDFNEQFF. The CDR3, as DNA: TGTGCCTCAGGGGATTTCAATGAGCAGTTCTTC. This chain joins TRBV7-2 and TRBJ2-1; possibly TRBD1 for D (6 bases). Between the trimmed V and J ends, which lost 11 bases and 6 bases, there was a span of 11 bases. Germline CDR1 and CDR2: SGHTA and FQGNSA. The CDR3 sequence is 11 residues long.

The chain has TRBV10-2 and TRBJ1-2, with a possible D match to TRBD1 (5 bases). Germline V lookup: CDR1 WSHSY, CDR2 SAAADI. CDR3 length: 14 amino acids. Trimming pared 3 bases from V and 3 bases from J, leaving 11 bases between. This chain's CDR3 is CASSESARDYGYTF. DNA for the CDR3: TGCGCCAGCAGTGAAAGTGCCAGGGACTATGGCTACACCTTC.

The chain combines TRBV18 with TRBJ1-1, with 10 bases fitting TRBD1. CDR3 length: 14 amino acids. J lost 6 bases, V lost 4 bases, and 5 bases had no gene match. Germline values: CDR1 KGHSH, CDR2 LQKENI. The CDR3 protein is CASSLGTGEPEAFF. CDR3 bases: TGTGCCAGCTCACTTGGGACAGGGGAACCTGAAGCTTTCTTT.

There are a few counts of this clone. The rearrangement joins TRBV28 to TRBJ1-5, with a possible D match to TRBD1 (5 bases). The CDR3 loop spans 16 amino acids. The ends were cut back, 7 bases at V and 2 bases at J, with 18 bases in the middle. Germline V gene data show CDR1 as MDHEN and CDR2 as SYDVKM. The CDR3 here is CASMDIMVIGNQPQHF. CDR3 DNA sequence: TGTGCCAGCATGGACATCATGGTTATAGGCAATCAGCCCCAGCATTTT.

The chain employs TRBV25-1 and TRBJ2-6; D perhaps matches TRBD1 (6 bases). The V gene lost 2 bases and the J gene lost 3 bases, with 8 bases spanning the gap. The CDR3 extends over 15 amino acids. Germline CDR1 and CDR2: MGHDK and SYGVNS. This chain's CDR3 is CASSETGFGANVLTF. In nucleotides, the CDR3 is TGTGCCAGCAGTGAAACAGGGTTTGGGGCCAACGTCCTGACTTTC.

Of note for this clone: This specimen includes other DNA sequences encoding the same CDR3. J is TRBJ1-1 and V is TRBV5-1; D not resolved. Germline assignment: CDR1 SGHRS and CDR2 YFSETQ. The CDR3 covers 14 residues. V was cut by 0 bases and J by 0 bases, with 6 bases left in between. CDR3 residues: CASSLDRMNTEAFF. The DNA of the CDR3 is TGCGCCAGCAGCTTGGACAGAATGAACACTGAAGCTTTCTTT.

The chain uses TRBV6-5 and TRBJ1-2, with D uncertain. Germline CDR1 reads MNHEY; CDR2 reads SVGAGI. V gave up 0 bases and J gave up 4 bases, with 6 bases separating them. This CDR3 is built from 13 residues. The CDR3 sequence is CASSYSFGYGYTF. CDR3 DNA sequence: TGTGCCAGCAGTTACTCGTTCGGCTATGGCTACACCTTC.